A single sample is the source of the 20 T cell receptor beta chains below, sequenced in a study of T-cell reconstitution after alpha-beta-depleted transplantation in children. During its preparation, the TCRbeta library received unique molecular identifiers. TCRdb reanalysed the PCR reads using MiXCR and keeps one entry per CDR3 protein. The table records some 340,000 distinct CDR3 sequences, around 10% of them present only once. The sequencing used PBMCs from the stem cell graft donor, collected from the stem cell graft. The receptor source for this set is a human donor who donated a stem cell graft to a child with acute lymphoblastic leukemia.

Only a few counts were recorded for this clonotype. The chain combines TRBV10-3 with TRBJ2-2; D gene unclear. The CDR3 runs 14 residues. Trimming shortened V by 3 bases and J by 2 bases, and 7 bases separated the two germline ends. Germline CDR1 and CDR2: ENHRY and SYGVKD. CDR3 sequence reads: CAISDGVNTGELFF. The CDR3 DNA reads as TGTGCCATCAGTGATGGGGTAAACACCGGGGAGCTGTTTTTT.

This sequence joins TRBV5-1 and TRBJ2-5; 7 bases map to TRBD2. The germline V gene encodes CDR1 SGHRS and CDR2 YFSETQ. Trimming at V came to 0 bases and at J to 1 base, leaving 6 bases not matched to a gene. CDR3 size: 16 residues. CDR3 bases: TGCGCCAGCAGCTTGGGCGTGACGGGAGGCCAAGAGACCCAGTACTTC. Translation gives CASSLGVTGGQETQYF.

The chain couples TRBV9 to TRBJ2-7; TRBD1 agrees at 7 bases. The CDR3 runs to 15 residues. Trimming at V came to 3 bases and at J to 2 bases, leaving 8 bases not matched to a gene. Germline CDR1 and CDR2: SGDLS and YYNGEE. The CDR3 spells CASSETGIDPYEQYF. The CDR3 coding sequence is TGTGCCAGCAGCGAGACAGGGATAGATCCCTACGAGCAGTACTTC.

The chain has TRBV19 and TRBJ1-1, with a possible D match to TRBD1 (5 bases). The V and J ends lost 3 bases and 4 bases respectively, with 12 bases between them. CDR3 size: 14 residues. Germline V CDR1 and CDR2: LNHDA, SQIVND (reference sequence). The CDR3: CASSITSGPTEAFF. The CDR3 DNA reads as TGTGCCAGTAGTATCACTTCAGGGCCCACTGAAGCTTTCTTT.

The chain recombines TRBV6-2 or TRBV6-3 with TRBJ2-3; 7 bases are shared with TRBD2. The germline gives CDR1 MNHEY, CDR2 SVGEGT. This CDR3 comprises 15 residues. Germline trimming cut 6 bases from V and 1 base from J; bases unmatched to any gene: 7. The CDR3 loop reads CASRPLAVRTDTQYF. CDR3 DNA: TGTGCCAGCAGACCGCTAGCGGTACGCACAGATACGCAGTATTTT.

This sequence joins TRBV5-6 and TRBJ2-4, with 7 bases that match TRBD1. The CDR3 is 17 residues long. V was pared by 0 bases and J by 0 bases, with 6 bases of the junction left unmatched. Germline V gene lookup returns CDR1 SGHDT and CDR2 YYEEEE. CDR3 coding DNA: TGTGCCAGCAGCTTGGGACAGGGAATACTAGCCAAAAACATTCAGTACTTC. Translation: CASSLGQGILAKNIQYF.

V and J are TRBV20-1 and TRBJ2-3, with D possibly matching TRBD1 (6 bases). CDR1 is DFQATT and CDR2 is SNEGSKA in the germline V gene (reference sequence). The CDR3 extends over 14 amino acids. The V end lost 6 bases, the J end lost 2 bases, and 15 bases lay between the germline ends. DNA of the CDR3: TGCAGTGCCCCCAAGGACAGTATCACAGATACGCAGTATTTT. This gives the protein CSAPKDSITDTQYF.

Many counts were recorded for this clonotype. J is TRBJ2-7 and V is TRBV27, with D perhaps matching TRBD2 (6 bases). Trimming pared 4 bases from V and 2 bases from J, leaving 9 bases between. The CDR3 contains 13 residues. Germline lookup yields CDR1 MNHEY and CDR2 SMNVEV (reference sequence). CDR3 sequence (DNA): TGTGCCAGCAGTTCGGGACTGACCTACGAGCAGTACTTC. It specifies CASSSGLTYEQYF.

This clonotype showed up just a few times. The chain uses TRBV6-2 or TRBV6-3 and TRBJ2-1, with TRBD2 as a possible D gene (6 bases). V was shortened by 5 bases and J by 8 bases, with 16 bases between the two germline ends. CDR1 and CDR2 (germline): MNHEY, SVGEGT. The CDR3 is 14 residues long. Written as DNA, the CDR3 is TGTGCCAGCAGTGCGACTAGTCTTGGGGATGAGCAGTTCTTC. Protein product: CASSATSLGDEQFF.

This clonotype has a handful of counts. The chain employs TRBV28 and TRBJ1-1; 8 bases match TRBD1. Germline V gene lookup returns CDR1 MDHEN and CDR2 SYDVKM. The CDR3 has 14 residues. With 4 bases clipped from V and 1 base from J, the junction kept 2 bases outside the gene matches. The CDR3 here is CASSYRGGNTEAFF. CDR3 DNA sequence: TGTGCCAGCAGTTACAGGGGGGGGAACACTGAAGCTTTCTTT.

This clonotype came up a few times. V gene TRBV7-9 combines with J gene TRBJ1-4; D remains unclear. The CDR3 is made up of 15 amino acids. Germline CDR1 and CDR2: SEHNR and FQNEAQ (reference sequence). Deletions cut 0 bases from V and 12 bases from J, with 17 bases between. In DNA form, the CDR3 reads TGTGCCAGCAGCTTAGCGCCGAATCCCAATGAGGAACTGTTTTTT. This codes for CASSLAPNPNEELFF.

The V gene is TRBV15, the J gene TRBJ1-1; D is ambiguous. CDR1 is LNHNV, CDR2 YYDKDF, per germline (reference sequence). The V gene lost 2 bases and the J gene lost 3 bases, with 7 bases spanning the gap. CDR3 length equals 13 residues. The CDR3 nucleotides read TGTGCCACCAGCAGATCTCGGGACACTGAAGCTTTCTTT. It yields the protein CATSRSRDTEAFF.

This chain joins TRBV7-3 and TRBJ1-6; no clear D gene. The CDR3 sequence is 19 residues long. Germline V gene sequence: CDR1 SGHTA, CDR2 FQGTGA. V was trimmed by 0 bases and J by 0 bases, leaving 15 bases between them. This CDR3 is CASSLTGPRFSSYNSPLHF. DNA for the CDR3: TGTGCCAGCAGCTTAACGGGCCCGAGATTCAGCTCCTATAATTCACCCCTCCACTTT.

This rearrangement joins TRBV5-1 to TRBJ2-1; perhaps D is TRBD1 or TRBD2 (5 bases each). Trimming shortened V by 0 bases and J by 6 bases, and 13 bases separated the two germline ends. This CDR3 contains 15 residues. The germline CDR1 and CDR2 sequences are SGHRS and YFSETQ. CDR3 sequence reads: CASSLEFLGGNEQFF. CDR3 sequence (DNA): TGCGCCAGCAGCTTGGAGTTCCTTGGGGGCAATGAGCAGTTCTTC. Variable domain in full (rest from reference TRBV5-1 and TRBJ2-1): KAGVTQTPRYLIKTRGQQVTLSCSPISGHRSVSWYQQTPGQGLQFLFEYFSETQRNKGNFPGRFSGRQFSNSRSEMNVSTLELGDSALYLCASSLEFLGGNEQFFGPGTRLTVL.

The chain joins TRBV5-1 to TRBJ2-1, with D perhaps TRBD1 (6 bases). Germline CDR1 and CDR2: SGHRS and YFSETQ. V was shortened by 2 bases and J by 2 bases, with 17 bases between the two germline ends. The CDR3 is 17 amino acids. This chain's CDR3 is CASSFKMRGKTYNEQFF. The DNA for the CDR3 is TGCGCCAGCAGCTTTAAAATGAGGGGGAAAACCTACAATGAGCAGTTCTTC. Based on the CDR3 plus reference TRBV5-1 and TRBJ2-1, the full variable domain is KAGVTQTPRYLIKTRGQQVTLSCSPISGHRSVSWYQQTPGQGLQFLFEYFSETQRNKGNFPGRFSGRQFSNSRSEMNVSTLELGDSALYLCASSFKMRGKTYNEQFFGPGTRLTVL.

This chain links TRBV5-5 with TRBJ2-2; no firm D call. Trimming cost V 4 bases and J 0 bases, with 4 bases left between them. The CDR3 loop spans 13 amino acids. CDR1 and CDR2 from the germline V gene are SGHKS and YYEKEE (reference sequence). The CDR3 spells CASSMANTGELFF. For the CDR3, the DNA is TGTGCCAGCAGCATGGCGAACACCGGGGAGCTGTTTTTT.

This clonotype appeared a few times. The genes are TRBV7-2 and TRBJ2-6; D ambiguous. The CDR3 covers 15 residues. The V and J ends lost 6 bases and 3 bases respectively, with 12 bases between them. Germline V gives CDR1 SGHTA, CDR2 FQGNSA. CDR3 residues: CASRALGNGANVLTF. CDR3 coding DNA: TGTGCCAGCAGGGCCCTGGGGAATGGGGCCAACGTCCTGACTTTC. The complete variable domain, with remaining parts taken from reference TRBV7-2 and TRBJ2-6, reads GAGVSQSPSNKVTEKGKDVELRCDPISGHTALYWYRQSLGQGLEFLIYFQGNSAPDKSGLPSDRFSAERTGGSVSTLTIQRTQQEDSAVYLCASRALGNGANVLTFGAGSRLTVL.

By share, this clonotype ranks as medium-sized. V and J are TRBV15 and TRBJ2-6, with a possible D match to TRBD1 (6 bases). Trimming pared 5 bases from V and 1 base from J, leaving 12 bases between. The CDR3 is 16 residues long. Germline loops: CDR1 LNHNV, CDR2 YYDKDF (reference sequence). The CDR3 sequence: CATSYHTGSGANVLTF. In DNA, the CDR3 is TGTGCCACCAGCTACCACACAGGGTCTGGGGCCAACGTCCTGACTTTC.

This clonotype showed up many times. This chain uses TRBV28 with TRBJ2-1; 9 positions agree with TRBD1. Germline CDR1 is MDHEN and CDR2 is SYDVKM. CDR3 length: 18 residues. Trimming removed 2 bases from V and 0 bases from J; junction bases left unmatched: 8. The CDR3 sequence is CASSLVGQGISSYNEQFF. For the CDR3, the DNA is TGTGCCAGCAGTTTAGTTGGACAGGGGATTAGCTCCTACAATGAGCAGTTCTTC. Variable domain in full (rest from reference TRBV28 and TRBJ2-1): DVKVTQSSRYLVKRTGEKVFLECVQDMDHENMFWYRQDPGLGLRLIYFSYDVKMKEKGDIPEGYSVSREKKERFSLILESASTNQTSMYLCASSLVGQGISSYNEQFFGPGTRLTVL.

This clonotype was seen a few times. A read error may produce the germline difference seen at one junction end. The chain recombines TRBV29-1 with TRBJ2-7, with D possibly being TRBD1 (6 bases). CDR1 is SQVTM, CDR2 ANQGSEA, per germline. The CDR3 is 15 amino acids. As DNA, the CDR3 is TGCAGCGTCGAAGGTAGGGCAGGGGAATCCTACGAGCAGTACTTC. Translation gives CSVEGRAGESYEQYF.